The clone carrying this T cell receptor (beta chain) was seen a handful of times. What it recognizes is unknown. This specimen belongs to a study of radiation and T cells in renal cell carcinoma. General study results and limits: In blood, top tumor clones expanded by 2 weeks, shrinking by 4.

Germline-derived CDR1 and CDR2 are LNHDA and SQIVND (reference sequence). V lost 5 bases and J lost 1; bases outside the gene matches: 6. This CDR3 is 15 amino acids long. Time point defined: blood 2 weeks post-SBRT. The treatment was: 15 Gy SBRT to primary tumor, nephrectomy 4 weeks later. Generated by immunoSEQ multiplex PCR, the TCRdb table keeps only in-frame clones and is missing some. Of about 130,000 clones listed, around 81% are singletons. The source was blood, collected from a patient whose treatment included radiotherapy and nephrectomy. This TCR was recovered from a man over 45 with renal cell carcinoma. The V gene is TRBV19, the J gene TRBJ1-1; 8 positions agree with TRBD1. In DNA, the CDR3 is TGTGCCAGTAGTGCGCCGGGACAGGCGAACACTGAAGCTTTCTTT. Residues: CASSAPGQANTEAFF.